This passage covers 22 T cell receptor beta chains from one sample sequenced in a study of T cell responses to AZD1222 COVID-19 vaccine (dated by TCRdb to the early 2020s). What the time point label conveys for this sample: baseline before first vaccination. The library was generated by the immunoSEQ multiplex PCR assay. What TCRdb holds here is the immuneACCESS table cut down to in-frame rearrangements. Part of the clones is not present; checked against another copy, under half of the missing clones reflect an unresolved V gene, and the others are unexplained. Across this sample there are 100,000 to 150,000 clones, with 90% seen only once. The ten largest clones capture around 7.2% of the sample. The source was peripheral blood, collected on day 0 of AZD1222 vaccination. Receptors originate from an adult in good health.

The rearrangement joins TRBV5-6 to TRBJ1-6; no firm D call. The CDR3 consists of 13 residues. Germline values: CDR1 SGHDT, CDR2 YYEEEE. The germline V and J ends were trimmed by 2 bases and 10 bases, with 10 bases remaining between them. The CDR3 DNA reads as TGTGCCAGCAGCTTTTACAAGCAGTCACCCCTCCACTTT. Protein sequence: CASSFYKQSPLHF.

The J gene is TRBJ2-2, the V gene TRBV11-2; D is ambiguous. From germline, CDR1 is SGHAT and CDR2 FQNNGV. V gave up 5 bases and J gave up 2 bases, with 9 bases separating them. The CDR3 runs 14 residues. CDR3 nucleotide sequence: TGTGCCAGCAGCCAAGGAGACAACACCGGGGAGCTGTTTTTT. Encoded protein: CASSQGDNTGELFF.

The rearrangement links TRBV7-2 to TRBJ2-7; TRBD1 aligns across 8 bases. Germline V gene sequence: CDR1 SGHTA, CDR2 FQGNSA. The J segment lost 6 bases and the V segment lost 6 bases, leaving 7 bases of the junction unmatched. CDR3 length: 13 amino acids. The CDR3, as DNA: TGTGCCAGCAGTTCGGACAGGGTCGGCGAGCAGTACTTC. As protein: CASSSDRVGEQYF.

The J gene is TRBJ2-5, the V gene TRBV7-9, with 9 bases matching TRBD1. Unmatched junction bases numbered 11, after V lost 4 bases and J lost 5 bases. Germline V gene sequence: CDR1 SEHNR, CDR2 FQNEAQ (reference sequence). The CDR3 is made up of 16 amino acids. The CDR3 spells CASSSRTGELWETQYF. In DNA form, the CDR3 reads TGTGCCAGCAGCTCCAGGACAGGGGAGCTTTGGGAGACCCAGTACTTC.

The chain links TRBV19 to TRBJ1-1; D gene uncertain. V lost 7 bases and J lost 7, with 10 bases in between. Germline V lookup: CDR1 LNHDA, CDR2 SQIVND (reference sequence). CDR3 length: 11 amino acids. CDR3 amino acids: CASKGAYEAFF. Here the CDR3 DNA reads TGTGCCAGTAAGGGAGCATATGAAGCTTTCTTT.

This sequence joins TRBV6-6 and TRBJ2-5; D is possibly TRBD2 (6 bases). V was shortened by 4 bases and J by 1 base, with 10 bases between the two germline ends. This CDR3 region has 14 residues. From germline, CDR1 is MNHNY and CDR2 SVGAGI (reference sequence). The CDR3 spells CASSLGGAQETQYF. The CDR3 DNA reads as TGTGCCAGCAGTTTGGGGGGAGCCCAAGAGACCCAGTACTTC.

This clone was observed once. The chain joins TRBV12-3 or TRBV12-4 to TRBJ2-1, with D maybe TRBD1 (5 bases). The V end lost 4 bases, the J end lost 10 bases, and 8 bases lay between the germline ends. This CDR3 has 11 residues. The chain's CDR3 is CASSWGQEQFF. CDR3 in DNA: TGTGCCAGCAGTTGGGGCCAGGAGCAGTTCTTC.

This chain joins TRBV7-2 and TRBJ2-5; 10 positions match TRBD1. Germline-derived CDR1 and CDR2 are SGHTA and FQGNSA. V trimming: 6 bases; J trimming: 4 bases; junction bases outside the gene matches: 8. The CDR3 runs 15 residues. In DNA, the CDR3 is TGTGCCAGCAGAAAAGACAGGGGGCGCGGAGAGACCCAGTACTTC. Translating gives CASRKDRGRGETQYF.

CDR3 region: CASRDHNQPQHF. The DNA of the CDR3 is TGTGCCAGTAGGGACCATAATCAGCCCCAGCATTTT. The chain couples TRBV19 to TRBJ1-5; no clear D. Trimming removed 6 bases at V and 4 bases at J, with 7 bases between. The CDR3 is 12 residues long. The V gene's germline CDR1 is LNHDA and CDR2 SQIVND (reference sequence).

Written as DNA, the CDR3 is TGCAGCGTGAGACAGGGCCGTAATTCACCCCTCCACTTT. Translated: CSVRQGRNSPLHF. This rearrangement joins TRBV29-1 to TRBJ1-6, with 7 bases fitting TRBD1. There are 13 residues in the CDR3. Germline V lookup: CDR1 SQVTM, CDR2 ANQGSEA. The V gene end was trimmed by 6 bases and the J gene end by 6 bases; junction bases not matched to a gene: 5. Filled out from reference TRBV29-1 and TRBJ1-6, the complete variable domain reads SAVISQKPSRDICQRGTSLTIQCQVDSQVTMMFWYRQQPGQSLTLIATANQGSEATYESGFVIDKFPISRPNLTFSTLTVSNMSPEDSSIYLCSVRQGRNSPLHFGNGTRLTVT.

This clone was seen only a few times. This chain links TRBV5-4 with TRBJ1-1; D is possibly TRBD1 (6 bases). Trimming removed 3 bases at V and 5 bases at J, with 11 bases between. CDR3 length equals 13 residues. Germline CDR1 and CDR2: SGHNT and YYREEE (reference sequence). In DNA, the CDR3 is TGTGCCAGCAGCTCACAGGGAGGGACTGAAGCTTTCTTT. It specifies CASSSQGGTEAFF.

This sequence joins TRBV5-1 and TRBJ1-4, with D unresolved. The germline V and J ends were trimmed by 0 bases and 3 bases, with 12 bases remaining between them. The V gene's germline CDR1 is SGHRS and CDR2 YFSETQ. The CDR3 spans 16 residues. This chain's CDR3 is CASSLDPPGANEKLFF. CDR3 sequence (DNA): TGCGCCAGCAGCTTGGATCCGCCGGGAGCTAATGAAAAACTGTTTTTT.

This clone was seen a few times. The chain recombines TRBV10-3 with TRBJ1-2; D gene uncertain. The V end was cut by 0 bases, the J end by 8 bases, with 13 bases between. Germline CDR1 reads ENHRY; CDR2 reads SYGVKD. The CDR3 extends over 14 amino acids. CDR3 nucleotide sequence: TGTGCCATCAGTGAGTCCCCGGGAACCCTAGGCTACACCTTC. This codes for CAISESPGTLGYTF.

The J gene is TRBJ1-1, the V gene TRBV5-4; D is unresolved. The CDR3 totals 14 residues. Germline V lookup: CDR1 SGHNT, CDR2 YYREEE (reference sequence). V shed 4 bases and J shed 3 bases, with 13 bases lying between them. Here the CDR3 DNA reads TGTGCCAGCAGCCCGGGTCCGCGGGACACTGAAGCTTTCTTT. It translates to CASSPGPRDTEAFF.

The chain is built from TRBV11-3 and TRBJ1-5; 8 bases fit TRBD1. V dropped 5 bases and J dropped 5; count of bases not matched to a gene: 20. The CDR3 is 19 residues long. Germline loops: CDR1 SGHNT, CDR2 YENEEA. This CDR3 reads CASSLRSGTGFHRYQPQHF. CDR3 DNA sequence: TGTGCCAGCAGCCTAAGGTCCGGGACAGGCTTCCATCGGTATCAGCCCCAGCATTTT. The full variable domain, with the rest looked up from reference TRBV11-3 and TRBJ1-5, is EAGVVQSPRYKIIEKKQPVAFWCNPISGHNTLYWYLQNLGQGPELLIRYENEEAVDDSQLPKDRFSAERLKGVDSTLKIQPAELGDSAVYLCASSLRSGTGFHRYQPQHFGDGTRLSIL.

The rearrangement uses TRBV6-5 and TRBJ2-7; D may be TRBD1 or TRBD2 (7 bases each). Germline assignment: CDR1 MNHEY and CDR2 SVGAGI. The CDR3 spans 15 residues. Trimming removed 8 bases at V and 2 bases at J, with 19 bases between. CDR3 DNA sequence: TGTGCCAGCCTAAAGGCGGGGGACAGCCCCTACGAGCAGTACTTC. Encoded protein: CASLKAGDSPYEQYF.

The V call is TRBV21-1, the J call TRBJ2-7; TRBD1 is taken as the D call from the table, unchecked against the DNA. TRBV21-1 is a pseudogene segment. This CDR3 has 15 residues. The DNA of the CDR3 is TGTGCCAGCAGCAAGCGACATCTCATGACCTACGAGCAGTACTTC. As protein: CASSKRHLMTYEQYF.

This chain joins TRBV28 and TRBJ2-1; TRBD2 is a possible D gene (6 bases). CDR1 and CDR2 from the germline V gene are MDHEN and SYDVKM. CDR3 length: 12 amino acids. Trimming took off 6 bases at V and 9 bases at J, with 12 bases between the two ends. In DNA, the CDR3 is TGTGCCAGCAGGGAGGGAGAGGGTGAGCAGTTCTTC. Encoded protein: CASREGEGEQFF.

The J gene is TRBJ2-1, the V gene TRBV3-1 (or the pseudogene TRBV3-2); 7 bases align to TRBD2. This CDR3 contains 15 residues. The germline gives CDR1 LGHDT, CDR2 YNNKEL (reference sequence). The junction had 5 bases not matched to a gene; V was cut back by 5 bases and J by 1 base. This CDR3 reads CASSSFSGSYNEQFF. The CDR3 bases are TGTGCCAGCAGCTCCTTTAGCGGGTCCTACAATGAGCAGTTCTTC.

Concerning this clone itself: The junction departs from germline at one end; a sequencing error may be responsible. The V call is TRBV7-8, the J call TRBJ2-1; D is uncertain. This CDR3 has 14 amino acids. Germline CDR1 and CDR2: SGHVS and FQNEAQ. The DNA of the CDR3 is TGTGTCAGCAGTTCGCTTCTTATCGACAATGAGCAGTTCTTC. Its translation is CVSSSLLIDNEQFF. Full variable domain (missing parts from reference TRBV7-8 and TRBJ2-1): GAGVSQSPRYKVAKRGQDVALRCDPISGHVSLFWYQQALGQGPEFLTYFQNEAQLDKSGLPSDRFFAERPEGSVSTLKIQRTQQEDSAVYLCVSSSLLIDNEQFFGPGTRLTVL.

The chain employs TRBV24-1 and TRBJ2-3, with TRBD2 matching 12 bases. This CDR3 region has 14 residues. V shed 9 bases and J 0 bases; nucleotides not matched to a gene: 0. Germline CDR1 KGHDR, CDR2 SFDVKD. The CDR3 protein is CATGLAGSTDTQYF. The CDR3 bases are TGTGCCACCGGACTAGCGGGGAGCACAGATACGCAGTATTTT.

In DNA form, the CDR3 reads TGTGCCAGCAGTTATTCTGCGACAGGGGATCACGGGGAGCTGTTTTTT. Its translation: CASSYSATGDHGELFF. The chain has TRBV27 and TRBJ2-2; 8 bases line up with TRBD1. This CDR3 contains 16 residues. The ends lost 4 bases at V and 7 bases at J; junction bases unmatched: 11. Germline V gives CDR1 MNHEY, CDR2 SMNVEV (reference sequence).